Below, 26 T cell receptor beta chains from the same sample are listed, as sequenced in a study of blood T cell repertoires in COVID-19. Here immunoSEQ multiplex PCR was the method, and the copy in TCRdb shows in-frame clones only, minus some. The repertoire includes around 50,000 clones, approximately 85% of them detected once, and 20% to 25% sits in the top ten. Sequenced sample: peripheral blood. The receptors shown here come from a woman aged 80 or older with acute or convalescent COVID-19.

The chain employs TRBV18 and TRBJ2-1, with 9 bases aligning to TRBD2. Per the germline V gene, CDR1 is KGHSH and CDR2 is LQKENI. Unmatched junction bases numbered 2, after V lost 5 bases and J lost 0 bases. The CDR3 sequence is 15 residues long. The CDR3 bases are TGTGCCAGCTCAAATAGCGGGAGCTCCTACAATGAGCAGTTCTTC. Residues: CASSNSGSSYNEQFF.

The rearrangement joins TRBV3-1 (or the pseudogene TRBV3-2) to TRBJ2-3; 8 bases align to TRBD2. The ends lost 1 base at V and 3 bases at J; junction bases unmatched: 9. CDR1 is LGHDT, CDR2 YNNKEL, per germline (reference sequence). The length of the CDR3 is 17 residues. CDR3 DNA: TGTGCCAGCAGCCAAGTAATAAGCGGGAGAGGAACAGATACGCAGTATTTT. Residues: CASSQVISGRGTDTQYF.

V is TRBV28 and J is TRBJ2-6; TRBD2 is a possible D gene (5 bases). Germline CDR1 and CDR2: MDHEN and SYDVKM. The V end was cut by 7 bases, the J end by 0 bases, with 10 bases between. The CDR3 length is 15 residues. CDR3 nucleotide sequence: TGTGCCAGCAAGGAGAGGGACTCTGGGGCCAACGTCCTGACTTTC. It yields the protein CASKERDSGANVLTF.

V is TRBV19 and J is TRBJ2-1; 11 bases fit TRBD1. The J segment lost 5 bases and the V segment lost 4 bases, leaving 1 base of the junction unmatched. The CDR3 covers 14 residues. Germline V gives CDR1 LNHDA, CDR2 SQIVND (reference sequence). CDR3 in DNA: TGTGCCAGTAGTAGGACAGGGGGCAACAATGAGCAGTTCTTC. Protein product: CASSRTGGNNEQFF.

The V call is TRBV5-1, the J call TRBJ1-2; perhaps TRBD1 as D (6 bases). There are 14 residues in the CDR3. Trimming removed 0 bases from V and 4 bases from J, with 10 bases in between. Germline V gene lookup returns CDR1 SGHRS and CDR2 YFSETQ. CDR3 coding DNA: TGCGCCAGCAGCTTGGAGGGGGTGGGCTATGGCTACACCTTC. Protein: CASSLEGVGYGYTF.

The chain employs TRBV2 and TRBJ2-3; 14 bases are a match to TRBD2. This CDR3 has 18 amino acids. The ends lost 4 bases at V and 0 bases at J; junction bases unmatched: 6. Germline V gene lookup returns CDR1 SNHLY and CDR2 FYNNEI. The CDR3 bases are TGTGCCAGCAGTGGCGCCGGGACTAGCGGGAGAAGCACAGATACGCAGTATTTT. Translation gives CASSGAGTSGRSTDTQYF.

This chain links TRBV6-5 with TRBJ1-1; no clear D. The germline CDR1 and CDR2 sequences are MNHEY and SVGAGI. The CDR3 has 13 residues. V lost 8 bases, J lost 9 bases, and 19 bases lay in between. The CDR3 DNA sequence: TGTGCCAGCCGTCGGGGATTGGCGAAACAAGCTTTCTTT. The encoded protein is CASRRGLAKQAFF.

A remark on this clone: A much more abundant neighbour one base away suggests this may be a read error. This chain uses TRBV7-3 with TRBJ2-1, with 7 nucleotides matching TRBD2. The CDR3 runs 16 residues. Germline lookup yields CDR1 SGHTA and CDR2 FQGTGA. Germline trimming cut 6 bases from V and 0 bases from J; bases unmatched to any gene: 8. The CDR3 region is CASSLTSDSSYNEQFF. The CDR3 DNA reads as TGTGCCAGCAGTCTTACTAGCGACAGCTCCTACAATGAGCAGTTCTTC.

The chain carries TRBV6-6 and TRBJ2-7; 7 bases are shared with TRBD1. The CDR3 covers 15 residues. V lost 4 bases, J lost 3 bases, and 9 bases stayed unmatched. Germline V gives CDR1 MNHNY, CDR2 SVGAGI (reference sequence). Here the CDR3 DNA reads TGTGCCAGCAGTTCTCGACAGGGTCCCTTCTACGAGCAGTACTTC. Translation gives CASSSRQGPFYEQYF.

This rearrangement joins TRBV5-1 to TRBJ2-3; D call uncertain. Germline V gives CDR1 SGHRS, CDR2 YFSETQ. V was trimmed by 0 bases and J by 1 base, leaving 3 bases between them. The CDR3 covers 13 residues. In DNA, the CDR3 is TGCGCCAGCAGCTTGGCTGGCACAGATACGCAGTATTTT. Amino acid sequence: CASSLAGTDTQYF.

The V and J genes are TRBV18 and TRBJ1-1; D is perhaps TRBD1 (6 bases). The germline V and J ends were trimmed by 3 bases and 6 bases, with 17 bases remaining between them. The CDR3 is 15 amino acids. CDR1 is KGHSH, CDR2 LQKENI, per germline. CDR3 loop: CASSPVGQPRAEAFF. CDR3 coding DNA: TGTGCCAGCTCACCCGTCGGACAGCCGAGAGCTGAAGCTTTCTTT. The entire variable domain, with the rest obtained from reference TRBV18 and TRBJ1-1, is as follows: NAGVMQNPRHLVRRRGQEARLRCSPMKGHSHVYWYRQLPEEGLKFMVYLQKENIIDESGMPKERFSAEFPKEGPSILRIQQVVRGDSAAYFCASSPVGQPRAEAFFGQGTRLTVV.

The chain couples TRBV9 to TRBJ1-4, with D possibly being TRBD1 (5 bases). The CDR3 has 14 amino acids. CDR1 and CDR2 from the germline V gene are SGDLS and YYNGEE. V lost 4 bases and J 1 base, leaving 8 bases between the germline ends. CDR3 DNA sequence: TGTGCCAGCAGCCCCGGGGGAACTAATGAAAAACTGTTTTTT. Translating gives CASSPGGTNEKLFF.

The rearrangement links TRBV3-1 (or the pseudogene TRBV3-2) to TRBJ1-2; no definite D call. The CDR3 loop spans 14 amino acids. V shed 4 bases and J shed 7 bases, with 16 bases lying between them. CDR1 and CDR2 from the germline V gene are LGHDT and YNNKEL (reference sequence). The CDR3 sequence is CASSPSRRGGGYTF. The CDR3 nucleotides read TGTGCCAGCAGCCCCTCCCGGAGAGGCGGTGGCTACACCTTC.

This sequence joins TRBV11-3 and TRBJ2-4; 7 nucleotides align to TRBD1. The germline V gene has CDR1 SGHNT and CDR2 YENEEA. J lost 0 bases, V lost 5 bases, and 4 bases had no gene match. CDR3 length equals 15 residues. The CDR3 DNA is TGTGCCAGCAGCCAGGGGGAGATAGCCAAAAACATTCAGTACTTC. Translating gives CASSQGEIAKNIQYF.

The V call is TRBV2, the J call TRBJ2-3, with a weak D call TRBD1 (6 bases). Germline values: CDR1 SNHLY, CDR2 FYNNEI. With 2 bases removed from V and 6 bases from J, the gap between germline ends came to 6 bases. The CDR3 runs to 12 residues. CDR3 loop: CASSERGDTQYF. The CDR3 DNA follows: TGTGCCAGCAGTGAAAGGGGGGATACGCAGTATTTT.

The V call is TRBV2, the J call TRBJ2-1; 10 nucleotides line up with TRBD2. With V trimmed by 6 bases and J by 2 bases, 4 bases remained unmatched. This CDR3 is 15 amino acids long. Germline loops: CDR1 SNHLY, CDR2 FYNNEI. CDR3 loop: CASSISGGAYNEQFF. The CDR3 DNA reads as TGTGCCAGCAGCATAAGCGGGGGGGCCTACAATGAGCAGTTCTTC.

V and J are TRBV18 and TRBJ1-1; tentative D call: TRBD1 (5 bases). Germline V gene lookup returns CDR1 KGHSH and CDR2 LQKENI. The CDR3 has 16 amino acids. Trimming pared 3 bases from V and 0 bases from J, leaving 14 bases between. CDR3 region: CASSPKQAGLNTEAFF. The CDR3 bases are TGTGCCAGCTCACCGAAACAGGCCGGGTTGAACACTGAAGCTTTCTTT.

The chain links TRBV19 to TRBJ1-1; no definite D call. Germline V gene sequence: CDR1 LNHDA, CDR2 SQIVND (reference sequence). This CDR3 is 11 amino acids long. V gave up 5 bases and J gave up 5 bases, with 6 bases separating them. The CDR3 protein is CASSYLTEAFF. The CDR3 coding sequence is TGTGCCAGTAGTTACCTAACTGAAGCTTTCTTT.

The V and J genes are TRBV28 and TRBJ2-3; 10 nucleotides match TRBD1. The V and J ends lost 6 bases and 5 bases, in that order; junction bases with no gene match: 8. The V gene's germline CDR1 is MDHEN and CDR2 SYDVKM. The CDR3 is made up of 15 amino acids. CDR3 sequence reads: CASRTTGGGVDTQYF. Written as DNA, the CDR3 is TGTGCCAGCAGAACGACAGGGGGCGGGGTAGATACGCAGTATTTT.

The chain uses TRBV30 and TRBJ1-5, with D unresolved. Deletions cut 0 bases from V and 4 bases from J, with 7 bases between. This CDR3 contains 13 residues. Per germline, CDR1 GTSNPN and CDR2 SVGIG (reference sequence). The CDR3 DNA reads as TGTGCCTGGAGTGTACGCAGGAATCAGCCCCAGCATTTT. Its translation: CAWSVRRNQPQHF.

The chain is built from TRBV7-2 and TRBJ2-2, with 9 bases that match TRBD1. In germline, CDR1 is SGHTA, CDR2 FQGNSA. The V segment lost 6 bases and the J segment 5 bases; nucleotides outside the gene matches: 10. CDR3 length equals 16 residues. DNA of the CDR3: TGTGCCAGCAGTTCAAGACAGGGGGGGAAAACCGGGGAGCTGTTTTTT. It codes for CASSSRQGGKTGELFF.

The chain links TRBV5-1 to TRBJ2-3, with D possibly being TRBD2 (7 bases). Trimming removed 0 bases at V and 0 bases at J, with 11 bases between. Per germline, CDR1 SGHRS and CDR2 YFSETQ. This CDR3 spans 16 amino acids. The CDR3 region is CASSLGGGASTDTQYF. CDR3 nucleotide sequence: TGCGCCAGCAGCTTGGGTGGGGGGGCAAGCACAGATACGCAGTATTTT.

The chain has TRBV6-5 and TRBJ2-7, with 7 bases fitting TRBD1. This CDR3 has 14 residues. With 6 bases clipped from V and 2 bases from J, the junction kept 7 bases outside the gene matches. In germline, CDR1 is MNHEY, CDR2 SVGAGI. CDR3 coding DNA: TGTGCCAGCAGCCCGACAGGGAGACCCTACGAGCAGTACGTC. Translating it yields CASSPTGRPYEQYV.

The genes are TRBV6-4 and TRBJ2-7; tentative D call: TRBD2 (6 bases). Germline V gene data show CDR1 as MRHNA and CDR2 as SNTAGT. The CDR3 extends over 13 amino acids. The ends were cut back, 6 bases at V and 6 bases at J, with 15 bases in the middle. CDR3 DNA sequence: TGTGCCAGCAGCGGGCCGTCCGGGAGCGAGCAGTACGTC. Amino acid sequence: CASSGPSGSEQYV.

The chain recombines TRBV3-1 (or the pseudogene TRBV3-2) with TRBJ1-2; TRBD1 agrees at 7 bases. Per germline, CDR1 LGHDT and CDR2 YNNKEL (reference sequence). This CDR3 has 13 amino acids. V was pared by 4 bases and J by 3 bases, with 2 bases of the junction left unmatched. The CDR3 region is CASSPDRDYGYTF. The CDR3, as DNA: TGTGCCAGCAGCCCAGACAGGGACTATGGCTACACCTTC.

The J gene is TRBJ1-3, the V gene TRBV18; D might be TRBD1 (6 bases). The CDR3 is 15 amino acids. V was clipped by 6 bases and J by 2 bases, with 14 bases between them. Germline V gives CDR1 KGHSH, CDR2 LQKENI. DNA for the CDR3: TGTGCCAGCTCTCCGCGGGGGGGCGCTGGAAACACCATATATTTT. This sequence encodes CASSPRGGAGNTIYF.